The rows below give T cell receptor beta chains drawn from one sample of a study of OX40 agonist ivuxolimab in advanced cancers. The protocol was immunoSEQ multiplex PCR, while the TCRdb copy is restricted to in-frame clones and leaves out a portion. The sample records 35,000 to 55,000 clones, approximately 90% being singletons. This specimen consisted of CD4+ or CD8+ T cells sorted from blood, obtained in a trial of the OX40 agonist ivuxolimab. The origin of the receptors is an adult with an advanced solid tumor such as melanoma, head and neck, liver or kidney cancer. Each CDR3 is given with its conserved first and last residue. D genes are given only for firm matches. Size values are once, few and many counts, or a class for expanded clones, and some rows have none.

D gene: NA; clone size: NA; V gene: TRBV7-3; J gene: TRBJ1-1; CDR3 DNA: TGTGCCAGCAGAAACCCCTTCATGAACACTGAAGCTTTCTTT; CDR3 protein: CASRNPFMNTEAFF
D gene: NA; clone size: NA; V gene: TRBV7-9; J gene: TRBJ2-5; CDR3 DNA: TGTGCCAGCAGGGAGTGGGGTCAAGAGACCCAGTACTTC; CDR3 protein: CASREWGQETQYF
D gene: NA; clone size: NA; V gene: TRBV6-5; J gene: TRBJ1-5; CDR3 DNA: TGTGCCAGCAGGAAACAGGTGAATAGCAATCAGCCCCAGCATTTT; CDR3 protein: CASRKQVNSNQPQHF
D gene: NA; clone size: NA; V gene: TRBV5-4; J gene: TRBJ2-7; CDR3 DNA: TGTGCCAGCAGCGTGGACAGAACATCTACCTACGAGCAGTACTTC; CDR3 protein: CASSVDRTSTYEQYF
D gene: NA; clone size: NA; V gene: TRBV6-4; J gene: TRBJ2-7; CDR3 DNA: TGTGCCAGCAGTGAGCGGGATGGCCCCTACGAGCAGTACTTC; CDR3 protein: CASSERDGPYEQYF
D gene: NA; clone size: once; V gene: TRBV5-4; J gene: TRBJ1-1; CDR3 DNA: TGTGCCAGCAGCTTGGGAGGATTATCGAGCACTGAAGCTTTCTTT; CDR3 protein: CASSLGGLSSTEAFF
D gene: NA; clone size: NA; V gene: TRBV7-2; J gene: TRBJ2-1; CDR3 DNA: TGTGCCAGCAGCTTAATTCTTTCACCTTACAATGAGCAGTTCTTC; CDR3 protein: CASSLILSPYNEQFF
D gene: TRBD2; clone size: NA; V gene: TRBV5-1; J gene: TRBJ2-1; CDR3 DNA: TGCGCCAGCAAGGGACTAGCCTCCTACAATGAGCAGTTCTTC; CDR3 protein: CASKGLASYNEQFF
D gene: TRBD2; clone size: once; V gene: TRBV6-6; J gene: TRBJ2-3; CDR3 DNA: TGTGCCTGTGGGGGGCGGGAGGGCCCCGGGCGTGAGCAGTATTTT; CDR3 protein: CACGGREGPGREQYF
D gene: TRBD1; clone size: once; V gene: TRBV28; J gene: TRBJ2-3; CDR3 DNA: TGTGCCAGCAGTTACCTGTTGGGACAGCAGACGGACACAGATACGCAGTATTTT; CDR3 protein: CASSYLLGQQTDTDTQYF
D gene: NA; clone size: once; V gene: TRBV6-1; J gene: TRBJ2-1; CDR3 DNA: TGTGCCAGCAGTACCTTCTACAATGAGCAGTTCTTC; CDR3 protein: CASSTFYNEQFF
D gene: TRBD2; clone size: NA; V gene: TRBV6-1; J gene: TRBJ2-7; CDR3 DNA: TGTGCCAGCAGTGAAACAACTAGCGGGAGCGACGAGCAGTACTTC; CDR3 protein: CASSETTSGSDEQYF
D gene: TRBD1; clone size: NA; V gene: TRBV2; J gene: TRBJ2-3; CDR3 DNA: TGTGCCAGCAGGCAACAGGGGGCGCGAAGCACAGATACGCAGTATTTT; CDR3 protein: CASRQQGARSTDTQYF
D gene: TRBD1; clone size: NA; V gene: TRBV30; J gene: TRBJ1-6; CDR3 DNA: TGTGCCTGGGCGGACAGGAGCTCCTATAATTCACCCCTCCACTTT; CDR3 protein: CAWADRSSYNSPLHF
D gene: TRBD2; clone size: few; V gene: TRBV27; J gene: TRBJ2-3; CDR3 DNA: TGTGCCAGCAGTTTAGGACTAGCGGCCCAGGGAACGCAGTATTTT; CDR3 protein: CASSLGLAAQGTQYF
D gene: NA; clone size: NA; V gene: TRBV15; J gene: TRBJ2-3; CDR3 DNA: TGTGCCACTATCCGGGCAGATAGCACAGATACGCAGTATTTT; CDR3 protein: CATIRADSTDTQYF
D gene: NA; clone size: NA; V gene: TRBV6-1; J gene: TRBJ2-1; CDR3 DNA: TGTGCCACTAAAAATGGCGATCCCAATGAGCAGTTCTTC; CDR3 protein: CATKNGDPNEQFF
D gene: TRBD2; clone size: NA; V gene: TRBV27; J gene: TRBJ2-1; CDR3 DNA: TGTGCCAGCAGTTTCCACCCCCTAGCGGAGAATAACAATGAGCAGTTCTTC; CDR3 protein: CASSFHPLAENNNEQFF
D gene: NA; clone size: NA; V gene: TRBV29-1; J gene: TRBJ1-2; CDR3 DNA: TGCAGCGTCCGAGACCCATTGGGCTACACCTTC; CDR3 protein: CSVRDPLGYTF
D gene: TRBD2; clone size: NA; V gene: TRBV18; J gene: TRBJ2-1; CDR3 DNA: TGTGCCAGCTCACCACGAACTAGCGCTAACAATGAGCAGTTCTTC; CDR3 protein: CASSPRTSANNEQFF
D gene: NA; clone size: once; V gene: TRBV5-1; J gene: TRBJ1-4; CDR3 DNA: TGCGCTTCCGGTTCGGGGACGTTTGGCGGGGGTGAAAAACTGTTTTTT; CDR3 protein: CASGSGTFGGGEKLFF
D gene: NA; clone size: NA; V gene: TRBV5-1; J gene: TRBJ1-1; CDR3 DNA: TGCGCCAGCAGCTTGGGCACTGAAGCTTTCTTT; CDR3 protein: CASSLGTEAFF
D gene: NA; clone size: NA; V gene: TRBV28; J gene: TRBJ2-3; CDR3 DNA: TGTGCCAGCAGTTTATCAGGAGCGGGCACAGATACGCAGTATTTT; CDR3 protein: CASSLSGAGTDTQYF
D gene: TRBD1; clone size: NA; V gene: TRBV28; J gene: TRBJ1-3; CDR3 DNA: TGTGCCAGCAAAAGCGGGACAGGCCGATCGAATGGAAACACCATATATTTT; CDR3 protein: CASKSGTGRSNGNTIYF
D gene: NA; clone size: NA; V gene: TRBV5-1; J gene: TRBJ2-3; CDR3 DNA: TGCGCCAGCAGCTTGGGACCTTCCACAGATACGCAGTATTTT; CDR3 protein: CASSLGPSTDTQYF
D gene: TRBD2; clone size: NA; V gene: TRBV14; J gene: TRBJ2-5; CDR3 DNA: TGTGCCAGCAGCTATGGGACTAGCGGGAGGGCCAAAGAGACCCAGTACTTC; CDR3 protein: CASSYGTSGRAKETQYF
D gene: TRBD1; clone size: NA; V gene: TRBV28; J gene: TRBJ2-2; CDR3 DNA: TGTGCCAGCAGTTGGACAGGGGCGAACACCGGGGAGCTGTTTTTT; CDR3 protein: CASSWTGANTGELFF
D gene: TRBD1; clone size: NA; V gene: TRBV7-9; J gene: TRBJ2-3; CDR3 DNA: TGTGCCAGCAGCCGGGACAGGGGAGCAGATACGCAGTATTTT; CDR3 protein: CASSRDRGADTQYF
D gene: NA; clone size: NA; V gene: TRBV11-2; J gene: TRBJ2-1; CDR3 DNA: TGTGCCAGCAGCTCCTATAAGGGCTACTCCTACAATGAGCAGTTCTTC; CDR3 protein: CASSSYKGYSYNEQFF
D gene: NA; clone size: NA; V gene: TRBV6-5; J gene: TRBJ2-7; CDR3 DNA: TGTGCCAGCAGGACTAGCTCCTACGAGCAGTACTTC; CDR3 protein: CASRTSSYEQYF
D gene: NA; clone size: NA; V gene: TRBV19; J gene: TRBJ1-4; CDR3 DNA: TGTGCCAGTAGTACTGGGACCGTCGAAAAACTGTTTTTT; CDR3 protein: CASSTGTVEKLFF
D gene: TRBD1; clone size: NA; V gene: TRBV6-5; J gene: TRBJ1-4; CDR3 DNA: TGTGCCAGCAGTTACTCGAGGGGGCTCGGGGAAAAACTGTTTTTT; CDR3 protein: CASSYSRGLGEKLFF
D gene: NA; clone size: NA; V gene: TRBV5-1; J gene: TRBJ2-1; CDR3 DNA: TGCGCCAGCAGGTTTGAGGGGACCTCCTACAATGAGCAGTTCTTC; CDR3 protein: CASRFEGTSYNEQFF
D gene: NA; clone size: NA; V gene: TRBV27; J gene: TRBJ1-2; CDR3 DNA: TGTGCCAGCAGTTTACAGGGGAGTGCCTATGGCTACACCTTC; CDR3 protein: CASSLQGSAYGYTF
D gene: NA; clone size: NA; V gene: TRBV5-8; J gene: TRBJ1-5; CDR3 DNA: TGTGCCAGCAGCTTGTTTCAGAGCAATCAGCCCCAGCATTTT; CDR3 protein: CASSLFQSNQPQHF
D gene: NA; clone size: few; V gene: TRBV18; J gene: TRBJ2-4; CDR3 DNA: TGTGCCAGCTCACCAAGTTTCGGACGGACCAAAAACATTCAGTACTTC; CDR3 protein: CASSPSFGRTKNIQYF
D gene: NA; clone size: NA; V gene: TRBV6-5; J gene: TRBJ1-1; CDR3 DNA: TGTGCCAGCAGTTACTCGACACGGTACACTGAAGCTTTCTTT; CDR3 protein: CASSYSTRYTEAFF
D gene: TRBD1; clone size: NA; V gene: TRBV4-1; J gene: TRBJ1-4; CDR3 DNA: TGCGCCAGCAGCACCGGGGGACAGGCAAGAAATGAAAAACTGTTTTTT; CDR3 protein: CASSTGGQARNEKLFF
D gene: NA; clone size: NA; V gene: TRBV10-2; J gene: TRBJ1-5; CDR3 DNA: TGCGCCAGCACCCCGTCGTTCGGTCAGCCCCAGCATTTT; CDR3 protein: CASTPSFGQPQHF
D gene: NA; clone size: NA; V gene: TRBV30; J gene: TRBJ2-7; CDR3 DNA: TGTGCCTGGAGTGCAGGGACTTACTCCTACGAGCAGTACTTC; CDR3 protein: CAWSAGTYSYEQYF
D gene: TRBD2; clone size: NA; V gene: TRBV18; J gene: TRBJ2-3; CDR3 DNA: TGTGCCAGCTCACCAAACCTAGCGGGAGCAAGCACAGATACGCAGTATTTT; CDR3 protein: CASSPNLAGASTDTQYF
D gene: NA; clone size: NA; V gene: TRBV28; J gene: TRBJ2-7; CDR3 DNA: TGTGCCAGCAGTTTATCGGAATACGAGCAGTACTTC; CDR3 protein: CASSLSEYEQYF
D gene: TRBD1; clone size: NA; V gene: TRBV13; J gene: TRBJ1-4; CDR3 DNA: TGTGCCAGCAGCAAACAGACAGGGGGGAATGAAAAACTGTTTTTT; CDR3 protein: CASSKQTGGNEKLFF
D gene: NA; clone size: NA; V gene: TRBV11-2; J gene: TRBJ2-1; CDR3 DNA: TGTGCCAGCAGCGCGAGGGGGGAAAGCTCCTACAATGAGCAGTTCTTC; CDR3 protein: CASSARGESSYNEQFF
D gene: NA; clone size: NA; V gene: TRBV7-2; J gene: TRBJ2-1; CDR3 DNA: TGTGCCAGCAGTCGAGCCCTTGGCCCGTTTGAGCAGTTCTTC; CDR3 protein: CASSRALGPFEQFF